The 19 T cell receptor beta chains below all came from one sample that was sequenced in a study of CD8 T cells in Susac syndrome. Random hexamers were used to reverse transcribe an amount of roughly 0.5 to 1 ug RNA. TCRdb itself ran the immunoSEQ multiplex PCR reads through MiXCR, one entry per CDR3 protein. The data show around 190,000 distinct CDR3 sequences, around 95% seen once. The sequenced sample consisted of CD8+ T cells from PBMCs. The receptors originated from a human donor with multiple sclerosis.

The chain carries TRBV29-1 and TRBJ2-1; 9 nucleotides line up with TRBD2. CDR1 and CDR2 from the germline V gene are SQVTM and ANQGSEA. CDR3 length: 11 amino acids. V was clipped by 7 bases and J by 8 bases; unmatched bases: 3. CDR3 in amino acids: CSEIAGDEQFF. The CDR3 DNA sequence: TGCAGCGAAATAGCGGGAGATGAGCAGTTCTTC.

This chain uses TRBV27 with TRBJ1-5, with D hard to call. Trimming removed 2 bases from V and 0 bases from J, with 8 bases in between. Germline V gene data show CDR1 as MNHEY and CDR2 as SMNVEV (reference sequence). The CDR3 runs to 15 residues. The CDR3 nucleotides are TGTGCCAGCAGTTTAAAGATGGCTAGCAATCAGCCCCAGCATTTT. Translating it yields CASSLKMASNQPQHF.

The chain links TRBV5-1 to TRBJ2-3, with D unresolved. V lost 1 base and J 5 bases, leaving 23 bases between the germline ends. The CDR3 spans 18 residues. Germline V CDR1 and CDR2: SGHRS, YFSETQ. CDR3 in amino acids: CASSLRSPLATGGDTQYF. CDR3 sequence (DNA): TGCGCCAGCAGCTTGCGGTCCCCTCTGGCAACCGGTGGAGATACGCAGTATTTT.

The chain has TRBV29-1 and TRBJ2-4; no definite D call. CDR3 length: 14 residues. The V gene lost 5 bases and the J gene lost 0 bases, with 11 bases spanning the gap. Germline V gives CDR1 SQVTM, CDR2 ANQGSEA. CDR3 sequence: CSVLTGLAKNIQYF. Written as DNA, the CDR3 is TGCAGCGTTCTCACCGGGTTAGCCAAAAACATTCAGTACTTC. Looking up the rest from reference TRBV29-1 and TRBJ2-4 gives the full variable domain: SAVISQKPSRDICQRGTSLTIQCQVDSQVTMMFWYRQQPGQSLTLIATANQGSEATYESGFVIDKFPISRPNLTFSTLTVSNMSPEDSSIYLCSVLTGLAKNIQYFGAGTRLSVL.

This sequence joins TRBV13 and TRBJ2-6; D gene ambiguous. Germline loops: CDR1 PRHDT, CDR2 FYEKMQ (reference sequence). The CDR3 is made up of 16 amino acids. Deletions cut 3 bases from V and 1 base from J, with 10 bases between. In DNA, the CDR3 is TGTGCCAGCAGCTTCACAGCGCTTTCTGGGGCCAACGTCCTGACTTTC. Amino acid sequence: CASSFTALSGANVLTF.

J is TRBJ2-1 and V is TRBV29-1; the match to TRBD2 covers 10 bases. The ends lost 0 bases at V and 4 bases at J; junction bases unmatched: 9. Germline assignment: CDR1 SQVTM and CDR2 ANQGSEA. This CDR3 comprises 17 residues. The DNA for the CDR3 is TGCAGCGTTGAAGATCCCCATACGACTAGCGGGTACAATGAGCAGTTCTTC. Its translation is CSVEDPHTTSGYNEQFF.

The rearrangement links TRBV29-1 to TRBJ1-2; 8 nucleotides line up with TRBD1. The V and J ends lost 6 bases and 5 bases, in that order; junction bases with no gene match: 8. Germline V gene lookup returns CDR1 SQVTM and CDR2 ANQGSEA. This CDR3 spans 13 amino acids. CDR3 residues: CSVLDRGGYGYTF. For the CDR3, the DNA is TGCAGCGTCCTAGACAGGGGAGGGTATGGCTACACCTTC.

J is TRBJ2-5 and V is TRBV20-1, with 7 positions matching TRBD2. The J segment lost 5 bases and the V segment lost 0 bases, leaving 12 bases of the junction unmatched. The CDR3 is made up of 16 amino acids. Germline CDR1 and CDR2: DFQATT and SNEGSKA (reference sequence). The CDR3 reads CSARDPPGGSGETQYF. The CDR3 bases are TGCAGTGCTAGAGATCCCCCCGGCGGGAGTGGTGAGACCCAGTACTTC.

A few counts support this clonotype. The chain uses TRBV29-1 and TRBJ2-3; perhaps TRBD2 as D (5 bases). The CDR3 runs 19 residues. Looked up from germline, CDR1 is SQVTM and CDR2 is ANQGSEA. V lost 4 bases to trimming and J lost 5 bases, with 31 bases between them. CDR3 coding DNA: TGCAGCGTTGGCCCCGCTTTCGTCGGGGAGAGGGTCCAAATAGATACGCAGTATTTT. Translating gives CSVGPAFVGERVQIDTQYF.

This chain connects TRBV18 to TRBJ1-1; D gene uncertain. V was cut by 0 bases and J by 0 bases, with 11 bases left in between. The CDR3 contains 16 residues. CDR1 and CDR2 from the germline V gene are KGHSH and LQKENI. CDR3 nucleotides: TGTGCCAGCTCACCACCGATGGCCATTTTGAACACTGAAGCTTTCTTT. It translates to CASSPPMAILNTEAFF.

The chain has TRBV3-1 and TRBJ2-5, with D perhaps matching TRBD2 (6 bases). V was pared by 0 bases and J by 7 bases, with 12 bases between. Germline CDR1 reads LGHDT; CDR2 reads YNNKEL (reference sequence). This CDR3 is built from 14 residues. The CDR3 spells CASSQELAEGTQYF. The CDR3 DNA reads TGTGCCAGCAGCCAAGAATTGGCGGAGGGGACCCAGTACTTC.

The rearrangement links TRBV12-3 or TRBV12-4 to TRBJ2-7; perhaps TRBD2 as D (5 bases). The V gene lost 3 bases and the J gene lost 6 bases, with 15 bases spanning the gap. There are 14 residues in the CDR3. CDR3 sequence (DNA): TGTGCCAGCAGTTTTGCAGCGCGGGCTGTCGAGCAGTACTTC. Residues: CASSFAARAVEQYF.

The chain employs TRBV4-1 and TRBJ2-7; 7 bases agree with TRBD2. V shed 4 bases, J shed 2 bases, and the junction held 8 bases outside the gene matches. This CDR3 is 15 amino acids long. Germline CDR1 and CDR2: MGHRA and YSYEKL. CDR3 DNA: TGCGCCAGCAGCCCCGGCGGAGGGACTACCTACGAGCAGTACTTC. Its protein product is CASSPGGGTTYEQYF.

This chain uses TRBV20-1 with TRBJ2-1; D possibly corresponds to TRBD1 (5 bases). Per the germline V gene, CDR1 is DFQATT and CDR2 is SNEGSKA (reference sequence). This CDR3 has 14 amino acids. Deletions cut 6 bases from V and 2 bases from J, with 14 bases between. CDR3 nucleotides: TGCAGTGCAATCCCAGGGTCGGCCTACAATGAGCAGTTCTTC. Its protein product is CSAIPGSAYNEQFF.

This chain joins TRBV2 and TRBJ2-3; TRBD2 matches at 9 bases. V lost 6 bases, J lost 4 bases, and 8 bases stayed unmatched. This CDR3 comprises 15 residues. The germline V gene has CDR1 SNHLY and CDR2 FYNNEI. The CDR3 loop is CASREASGTSDTQYF. The CDR3 bases are TGTGCCAGCAGGGAGGCTAGCGGGACCTCAGATACGCAGTATTTT.

The V and J genes are TRBV4-1 and TRBJ1-6; 7 nucleotides align to TRBD1. Germline V lookup: CDR1 MGHRA, CDR2 YSYEKL. This CDR3 is built from 17 residues. The V gene end was trimmed by 0 bases and the J gene end by 3 bases; junction bases not matched to a gene: 5. The CDR3 region is CASSQDSGQNYNSPLHF. The DNA of the CDR3 is TGCGCCAGCAGCCAAGACTCGGGACAGAACTATAATTCACCCCTCCACTTT.

The gene calls are TRBV20-1 and TRBJ2-5; D is ambiguous. The CDR3 has 13 residues. Between the trimmed V and J ends, which lost 0 bases and 1 base, there was a span of 6 bases. Germline V CDR1 and CDR2: DFQATT, SNEGSKA (reference sequence). CDR3 nucleotides: TGCAGTGCTAGAGACAGACTCCAAGAGACCCAGTACTTC. This codes for CSARDRLQETQYF.

The rearrangement links TRBV25-1 to TRBJ2-5, with 10 bases fitting TRBD1. Germline lookup yields CDR1 MGHDK and CDR2 SYGVNS. The CDR3 loop spans 17 amino acids. After removal of 2 bases from V and 5 bases from J, the junction contained 11 bases not matched to a gene. CDR3 in amino acids: CASSEAIPDRGLETQYF. CDR3 in DNA: TGTGCCAGCAGTGAAGCCATCCCCGACAGGGGGCTCGAGACCCAGTACTTC.

This chain uses TRBV20-1 with TRBJ2-1; D is possibly TRBD2 (5 bases). V was pared by 0 bases and J by 5 bases, with 17 bases between. The V gene's germline CDR1 is DFQATT and CDR2 SNEGSKA (reference sequence). The CDR3 sequence is 16 residues long. The CDR3 nucleotides read TGCAGTGCTAGAGATTCGGACCGGGGTAGAAACAATGAGCAGTTCTTC. Amino acid sequence: CSARDSDRGRNNEQFF.